The sequence of this T cell receptor (beta chain) was determined in a study of blood T cell repertoires in COVID-19. Clones were read by immunoSEQ multiplex PCR, and TCRdb kept only the in-frame ones, dropping some. The table has tens of thousands of clones, 84% seen once. V shed 8 bases, J shed 4 bases, and the junction held 7 bases outside the gene matches. Germline values: CDR1 MNHEY, CDR2 SVGAGI. CDR3 length: 13 amino acids. In this sample, this clone turned up once. This receptor was obtained from a man between 60 and 75 years old with acute or convalescent COVID-19. The sample taken for sequencing was peripheral blood. The chain uses TRBV6-5 and TRBJ1-1; 7 bases are a match to TRBD1. This CDR3 is CASGRGGGTEAFF. The CDR3 region has the DNA TGTGCCAGCGGACGAGGGGGCGGCACTGAAGCTTTCTTT.